These T cell receptor beta chains were read from a single sample in a study of shared clonotypes between healthy human individuals. Sequenced by immunoSEQ multiplex PCR; TCRdb stores in-frame clones only, minus some. Of some 2 million clones listed, roughly 95% are singletons. Sequenced: naive CD8+ T cells sorted from blood. The receptors here all came from a man younger than 35 in good health. The CDR3 runs from the conserved cysteine through the conserved F or W. Each record gives: D gene, J gene, clone size, V gene, CDR3 DNA, CDR3 protein. D genes are given only for firm matches. Size values are once, few and many counts, or a class for expanded clones, and some rows have none.

d_gene: -; j_gene: TRBJ2-7; abundance: -; v_gene: TRBV5-1; CDR3nt: TGCGCCAGCAGCTTGAACGAGAACCCCTACGAGCAGTACTTC; CDR3aa: CASSLNENPYEQYF
d_gene: TRBD1; j_gene: TRBJ2-7; abundance: once; v_gene: TRBV28; CDR3nt: TGTGCCAGCAGGGGGACAGGCGATAGCTCCTACGAGCAGTACTTC; CDR3aa: CASRGTGDSSYEQYF
d_gene: TRBD1; j_gene: TRBJ1-5; abundance: -; v_gene: TRBV27; CDR3nt: TGTGCCAGCAGTTCTTCAGGGGGTCTGGAACAGCCCCAGCATTTT; CDR3aa: CASSSSGGLEQPQHF
d_gene: -; j_gene: TRBJ2-7; abundance: once; v_gene: TRBV7-9; CDR3nt: TGTGCCAGCAGCTCGCATCTTCCCTACGAGCAGTACTTC; CDR3aa: CASSSHLPYEQYF
d_gene: -; j_gene: TRBJ2-7; abundance: -; v_gene: TRBV28; CDR3nt: TGTGCCAGCAGTTTGGCCGTGCTCTCCTACGAGCAGTACTTC; CDR3aa: CASSLAVLSYEQYF
d_gene: -; j_gene: TRBJ1-6; abundance: -; v_gene: TRBV19; CDR3nt: TGTGCCAGTAGTCCGTTACAAGGTTGGGATTCACCCCTCCACTTT; CDR3aa: CASSPLQGWDSPLHF
d_gene: TRBD1; j_gene: TRBJ2-5; abundance: once; v_gene: TRBV15; CDR3nt: TGTGCCACCAGCAGAGGGACAGGGGAAGAGACCCAGTACTTC; CDR3aa: CATSRGTGEETQYF
d_gene: TRBD1; j_gene: TRBJ2-1; abundance: -; v_gene: TRBV15; CDR3nt: TGTGCCACCAGCAGGGTTAGAGGGGGCGAGCAGTTCTTC; CDR3aa: CATSRVRGGEQFF
d_gene: -; j_gene: TRBJ2-1; abundance: once; v_gene: TRBV7-2; CDR3nt: TGTGCCAGCAGCTTATACGGGGGAAATGAGCAGTTCTTC; CDR3aa: CASSLYGGNEQFF
d_gene: -; j_gene: TRBJ1-1; abundance: -; v_gene: TRBV27; CDR3nt: TGTGCCAGCAGTTTAAGCAGGGGCACTGAAGCTTTCTTT; CDR3aa: CASSLSRGTEAFF
d_gene: -; j_gene: TRBJ1-2; abundance: -; v_gene: TRBV19; CDR3nt: TGTGCCAGTATCTCGGGCGGGCTGAGTTATGGCTACACCTTC; CDR3aa: CASISGGLSYGYTF
d_gene: -; j_gene: TRBJ2-3; abundance: -; v_gene: TRBV2; CDR3nt: TGTGCCAGTAGCGGTCCCACAGATACGCAGTATTTT; CDR3aa: CASSGPTDTQYF
d_gene: -; j_gene: TRBJ2-1; abundance: -; v_gene: TRBV27; CDR3nt: TGTGCCAGCAGTTTCACAATGCCGTCCTACAATGAGCAGTTCTTC; CDR3aa: CASSFTMPSYNEQFF
d_gene: -; j_gene: TRBJ2-2; abundance: -; v_gene: TRBV2; CDR3nt: TGTGCCAGCAGGGACCAAAACACCGGGGAGCTGTTTTTT; CDR3aa: CASRDQNTGELFF
d_gene: -; j_gene: TRBJ1-6; abundance: -; v_gene: TRBV7-9; CDR3nt: TGTGCCAGCAGCCGGGACACGCTCGGGAATTCACCCCTCCACTTT; CDR3aa: CASSRDTLGNSPLHF
d_gene: TRBD2; j_gene: TRBJ2-5; abundance: once; v_gene: TRBV11-2; CDR3nt: TGTGCCAGCAGCTTAGGGGCTAGCGGGGCAGAGGCCCAGTACTTC; CDR3aa: CASSLGASGAEAQYF
d_gene: -; j_gene: TRBJ2-3; abundance: -; v_gene: TRBV10-1; CDR3nt: TGCGCCAGCAGTGAGTCGGCGGGGCGATTCACAGATACGCAGTATTTT; CDR3aa: CASSESAGRFTDTQYF
d_gene: -; j_gene: TRBJ2-7; abundance: -; v_gene: TRBV6-1; CDR3nt: TGTGCCAGCCACGGAGGGGGGGGCAACAACGAGCAGTACTTC; CDR3aa: CASHGGGGNNEQYF
d_gene: TRBD1; j_gene: TRBJ2-7; abundance: -; v_gene: TRBV27; CDR3nt: TGTGCCAGCAGTTCCTCGGCCGGGACAGGGGTGTACGAGCAGTACTTC; CDR3aa: CASSSSAGTGVYEQYF